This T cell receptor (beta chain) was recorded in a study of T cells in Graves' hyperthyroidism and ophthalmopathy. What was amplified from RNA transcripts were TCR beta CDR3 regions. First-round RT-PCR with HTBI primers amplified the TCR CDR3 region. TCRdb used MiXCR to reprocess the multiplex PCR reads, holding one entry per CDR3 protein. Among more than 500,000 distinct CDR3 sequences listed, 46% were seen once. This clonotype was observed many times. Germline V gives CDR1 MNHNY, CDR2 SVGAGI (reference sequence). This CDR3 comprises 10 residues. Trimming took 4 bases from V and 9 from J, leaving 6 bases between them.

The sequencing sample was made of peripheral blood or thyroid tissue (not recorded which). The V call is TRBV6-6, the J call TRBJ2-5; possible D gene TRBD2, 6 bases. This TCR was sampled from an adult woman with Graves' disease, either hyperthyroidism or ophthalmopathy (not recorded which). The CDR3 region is CASSSGAQYF. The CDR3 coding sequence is TGTGCCAGCAGTTCGGGGGCCCAGTACTTC.